The rows below give T cell receptor beta chains drawn from one sample of a study of blood T cell repertoires in COVID-19. Measured with immunoSEQ multiplex PCR; TCRdb has only the in-frame clones, and not every one. The data show over 300,000 clones, roughly 90% seen once. Sequenced material: PBMCs or T cells enriched from blood (not recorded which). The receptors were sampled from a woman aged 30 to 39 with acute COVID-19. Both conserved end residues are part of each CDR3. The order of the fields is clone size, J gene, V gene, D gene, CDR3 DNA, CDR3 protein. A D gene is named only where the DNA matches it firmly. Expanded clones are given a class, and other clones once, few, many or no size at all.

abundance: .; j_gene: TRBJ1-1; v_gene: TRBV4-1; d_gene: .; CDR3nt: TGCGCCAGCAGCCAAGATCCTGTGAACACTGAAGCTTTCTTT; CDR3aa: CASSQDPVNTEAFF
abundance: once; j_gene: TRBJ2-3; v_gene: TRBV7-2; d_gene: .; CDR3nt: TGTGCCAGCAGCTTGGTAACTAGGGTTGCAGATACGCAGTATTTT; CDR3aa: CASSLVTRVADTQYF
abundance: .; j_gene: TRBJ2-3; v_gene: TRBV19; d_gene: .; CDR3nt: TGTGCCAGTAATTTCGGGGTTGCCGAAGATACGCAGTATTTT; CDR3aa: CASNFGVAEDTQYF
abundance: .; j_gene: TRBJ1-1; v_gene: TRBV7-9; d_gene: .; CDR3nt: TGTGCCAGCAGCTTATCCAGTGGCACTGAAGCTTTCTTT; CDR3aa: CASSLSSGTEAFF
abundance: .; j_gene: TRBJ1-1; v_gene: TRBV14; d_gene: .; CDR3nt: TGTGCCAGCAGCCAACAGGGCATCATGAACACTGAAGCTTTCTTT; CDR3aa: CASSQQGIMNTEAFF
abundance: few; j_gene: TRBJ1-1; v_gene: TRBV11-2; d_gene: .; CDR3nt: TGTGCCAGCAGCTCGACAGGACGTGAGGCTTTCTTT; CDR3aa: CASSSTGREAFF
abundance: .; j_gene: TRBJ1-3; v_gene: TRBV29-1; d_gene: .; CDR3nt: TGCAGCGTTGATGGGGCAGGGTCGAGCTCTGGAAACACCATATATTTT; CDR3aa: CSVDGAGSSSGNTIYF
abundance: once; j_gene: TRBJ2-1; v_gene: TRBV4-1; d_gene: TRBD1; CDR3nt: TGCGCCAGCAGCCAAGAGGGGACAGGGGCAGGGGAGCAGTTCTTC; CDR3aa: CASSQEGTGAGEQFF
abundance: .; j_gene: TRBJ2-5; v_gene: TRBV5-1; d_gene: TRBD2; CDR3nt: TGCGCCAGCAGCTTGCAGCCCGGGATCCGGGGGGGAAAGGAGACCCAGTACTTC; CDR3aa: CASSLQPGIRGGKETQYF
abundance: .; j_gene: TRBJ1-6; v_gene: TRBV5-6; d_gene: .; CDR3nt: TGTGCCAGCAGCGCAAACAGGCGGTGGTCACCCCTCCACTTT; CDR3aa: CASSANRRWSPLHF
abundance: once; j_gene: TRBJ2-5; v_gene: TRBV29-1; d_gene: .; CDR3nt: TGCAGCGTTGAAGAGGGCAGGGGAGTTAGTGGCCAAGAGACCCAGTACTTC; CDR3aa: CSVEEGRGVSGQETQYF
abundance: .; j_gene: TRBJ2-7; v_gene: TRBV6-2/TRBV6-3; d_gene: TRBD1; CDR3nt: TGTGCCAGCAGCAGGGGGCCCTCAAGCGAGCAGTACTTC; CDR3aa: CASSRGPSSEQYF
abundance: .; j_gene: TRBJ2-3; v_gene: TRBV7-6; d_gene: TRBD2; CDR3nt: TGTGCCAGCAGCCGGACTAGCGGGGGCCCTAGCACAGATACGCAGTATTTT; CDR3aa: CASSRTSGGPSTDTQYF
abundance: .; j_gene: TRBJ1-2; v_gene: TRBV12-3/TRBV12-4; d_gene: .; CDR3nt: TGTGCCAGCAGTTCCCAGGGGGGCTACACCTTC; CDR3aa: CASSSQGGYTF
abundance: .; j_gene: TRBJ2-1; v_gene: TRBV7-9; d_gene: .; CDR3nt: TGTGCCAGCAGCTTAGGCGGGGACAGATACAATGAGCAGTTCTTC; CDR3aa: CASSLGGDRYNEQFF
abundance: .; j_gene: TRBJ2-3; v_gene: TRBV7-2; d_gene: TRBD1; CDR3nt: TGTGCCAGCAGCTTAGTGGGGACAGGGGAAGATACGCAGTATTTT; CDR3aa: CASSLVGTGEDTQYF
abundance: once; j_gene: TRBJ1-1; v_gene: TRBV6-2/TRBV6-3; d_gene: TRBD1; CDR3nt: TGTGCCAGCAGTCCATTCCGACAGGGAATTCGATCAGCTTTCTTT; CDR3aa: CASSPFRQGIRSAFF
abundance: few; j_gene: TRBJ2-1; v_gene: TRBV18; d_gene: .; CDR3nt: TGTGCCAGCTCACAGGGGACTTGGGTTGGGGAGCAGTTCTTC; CDR3aa: CASSQGTWVGEQFF
abundance: .; j_gene: TRBJ1-3; v_gene: TRBV19; d_gene: .; CDR3nt: TGTGCCAGTAGGTATGCGGCTGGAAACACCATATATTTT; CDR3aa: CASRYAAGNTIYF
abundance: .; j_gene: TRBJ2-1; v_gene: TRBV21-1; d_gene: .; CDR3nt: TGTGCCAGCAGTCTAAGCAGGGTGCAGCAATCCAATGAGCAGTTCTTC; CDR3aa: CASSLSRVQQSNEQFF
abundance: .; j_gene: TRBJ1-2; v_gene: TRBV10-3; d_gene: .; CDR3nt: TGTGCCATCAGTGAGTCCGCGGGGTCCTATGGCTACACCTTC; CDR3aa: CAISESAGSYGYTF
abundance: .; j_gene: TRBJ1-1; v_gene: TRBV6-5; d_gene: TRBD1; CDR3nt: TGTGCCAGCAGTCCGAGGACAGGGGACCCCACTGAAGCTTTCTTT; CDR3aa: CASSPRTGDPTEAFF
abundance: .; j_gene: TRBJ1-4; v_gene: TRBV6-1; d_gene: .; CDR3nt: TGTGCCAGCAGTGATCGGGGAGGCAGGAATGAAAAACTGTTTTTT; CDR3aa: CASSDRGGRNEKLFF
abundance: .; j_gene: TRBJ2-3; v_gene: TRBV3-1/TRBV3-2; d_gene: .; CDR3nt: TGTGCCAGCAGCCCCCGCCCCCCAGCGGCGACTTCGGATACGCAGTATTTT; CDR3aa: CASSPRPPAATSDTQYF
abundance: few; j_gene: TRBJ1-2; v_gene: TRBV4-1; d_gene: TRBD1; CDR3nt: TGCGCCAGCAGCCAATCCCCGACAGGGTCCTATGGCTACACCTTC; CDR3aa: CASSQSPTGSYGYTF
abundance: .; j_gene: TRBJ2-2; v_gene: TRBV9; d_gene: .; CDR3nt: TGTGCCAGCAGCGTAGCCGGGATCGGGGAGCTGTTTTTT; CDR3aa: CASSVAGIGELFF
abundance: .; j_gene: TRBJ1-6; v_gene: TRBV29-1; d_gene: .; CDR3nt: TGCAGCGTTGAAGATCTCACGCCGCGTTATTCACCCCTCCACTTT; CDR3aa: CSVEDLTPRYSPLHF
abundance: .; j_gene: TRBJ2-7; v_gene: TRBV3-1/TRBV3-2; d_gene: TRBD2; CDR3nt: TGTGCCAGCAGCGACCGCGCGGGGGGTCCTTCGAGGGAGCAGTACTTC; CDR3aa: CASSDRAGGPSREQYF
abundance: once; j_gene: TRBJ1-2; v_gene: TRBV29-1; d_gene: TRBD1; CDR3nt: TGCAGCGTTGAAGATCTTATTGGGGACAGCAACTATGGCTACACCTTC; CDR3aa: CSVEDLIGDSNYGYTF
abundance: .; j_gene: TRBJ1-4; v_gene: TRBV21-1; d_gene: .; CDR3nt: TGTGCCAGCAGCTCCTCCGGACAGGGGCCTGAAAAACTGTTTTTT; CDR3aa: CASSSSGQGPEKLFF
abundance: .; j_gene: TRBJ1-1; v_gene: TRBV5-5; d_gene: TRBD1; CDR3nt: TGTGCCAGCAGCCGGAAGTACCGGGACAGTACTGAAGCTTTCTTT; CDR3aa: CASSRKYRDSTEAFF